Described below is a single T cell receptor (beta chain) sequence and its context. Its antigen is currently unknown. This entry comes from a study of T cell responses to AZD1222 COVID-19 vaccine. CDR3 length: 16 amino acids. Germline CDR1 is SGHNT and CDR2 is YYREEE (reference sequence). The V end was cut by 2 bases, the J end by 2 bases, with 17 bases between. The protocol was immunoSEQ multiplex PCR, while the TCRdb copy is restricted to in-frame clones and leaves out a portion. The table includes roughly 99,000 clones, roughly 90% detected once. Study results and limitations: The breadth and depth of Spike-specific TCRs increased once two AZD1222 doses had been given. Clonal diversity may have been underestimated in mostly white British donors. Unmutated regions of variants are reportedly targeted by nearly half of spike-specific TCRs. Vaccine-associated CD4 TCRs spanned spike, dominant at 160-218 and 743-854.

This chain uses TRBV5-4 with TRBJ2-7, with D possibly matching TRBD2 (6 bases). The sample in question was peripheral blood, obtained on day 0 of AZD1222 vaccination. This TCR was recovered from an adult in good health. This CDR3 reads CASSLIGGRSAYEQYF. In DNA form, the CDR3 reads TGTGCCAGCAGCTTAATCGGGGGTCGGAGCGCCTACGAGCAGTACTTC.